These 30 T cell receptor beta chains came from one sample sequenced in a study of T cells after yellow fever vaccination (dated by TCRdb to the late 2010s). Taken with the paper, the label for treatment or condition translates to: live attenuated yellow fever vaccine strain. Libraries came from 5' RACE. This sample was sequenced with an Illumina NovaSeq 6000. TCRdb reanalyzed the raw reads on its own, using fastp at Q25 for trimming and MiXCR for clone calling, and kept in-frame beta chains. Entries are consolidated by CDR3 protein sequence, retaining the most common genes and DNA. The sample table contains some 350,000 distinct CDR3 sequences; only one count was recorded for approximately 4% of them. Approximately 25% of the sample rests with the top ten. This sample comprised PBMCs, obtained 5 days after the yellow fever booster vaccination. The source is a young man who received the YFV17D yellow fever vaccine.

This clonotype was found many times. J is TRBJ2-1 and V is TRBV19; the D gene is possibly TRBD2 (5 bases). In germline, CDR1 is LNHDA, CDR2 SQIVND (reference sequence). Trimming shortened V by 4 bases and J by 5 bases, and 21 bases separated the two germline ends. The CDR3 loop spans 17 amino acids. In DNA form, the CDR3 reads TGTGCCAGTAGTAACTGGGAGAGTCGGGGTGGGGACAATGAGCAGTTCTTC. Translating gives CASSNWESRGGDNEQFF. Supplemented by reference TRBV19 and TRBJ2-1, the full variable domain reads DGGITQSPKYLFRKEGQNVTLSCEQNLNHDAMYWYRQDPGQGLRLIYYSQIVNDFQKGDIAEGYSVSREKKESFPLTVTSAQKNPTAFYLCASSNWESRGGDNEQFFGPGTRLTVL.

This clonotype was picked up a small number of times. The genes are TRBV6-5 and TRBJ2-1, with 7 bases matching TRBD1. The length of the CDR3 is 15 residues. The trim removed 2 bases at V and 8 bases at J, leaving 9 bases unmatched. Germline V gene data show CDR1 as MNHEY and CDR2 as SVGAGI. CDR3 sequence: CASSYRQGVADEQFF. In DNA form, the CDR3 reads TGTGCCAGCAGTTACAGGCAGGGGGTAGCCGATGAGCAGTTCTTC.

This clonotype came up a few times. The V call is TRBV6-5, the J call TRBJ1-1; D gene ambiguous. Germline lookup yields CDR1 MNHEY and CDR2 SVGAGI. This CDR3 is 13 amino acids long. V was cut by 6 bases and J by 7 bases, with 15 bases left in between. The CDR3 DNA reads TGTGCCAGCAGAGAGACTGTTGATCGTGAAGCTTTCTTT. It encodes CASRETVDREAFF.

This clonotype was counted ten times or more. J is TRBJ1-4 and V is TRBV7-9; D is possibly TRBD1 (6 bases). CDR1 and CDR2 from the germline V gene are SEHNR and FQNEAQ (reference sequence). The V gene lost 3 bases and the J gene lost 8 bases, with 13 bases spanning the gap. The CDR3 is 14 residues long. CDR3: CASSFAQGHEKLFF. The CDR3 nucleotides are TGTGCCAGCAGCTTCGCTCAGGGACACGAAAAACTGTTTTTT.

This clonotype was observed a handful of times. The chain employs TRBV24-1 and TRBJ2-5, with D unresolved. The V end lost 9 bases, the J end lost 4 bases, and 14 bases lay between the germline ends. The germline gives CDR1 KGHDR, CDR2 SFDVKD. This CDR3 region has 13 residues. CDR3 nucleotide sequence: TGTGCCACCGGAGTCGGAAGGGCAGAGACCCAGTACTTC. As protein: CATGVGRAETQYF.

V and J are TRBV6-5 and TRBJ1-2; D gene uncertain. V was shortened by 2 bases and J by 4 bases, with 11 bases between the two germline ends. Germline V CDR1 and CDR2: MNHEY, SVGAGI. This CDR3 has 14 amino acids. CDR3 in DNA: TGTGCCAGCAGTTACCGTCCGGGAACCTATGGCTACACCTTC. This sequence encodes CASSYRPGTYGYTF.

This clonotype has just a few counts. The rearrangement uses TRBV20-1 and TRBJ1-3; D is possibly TRBD1 (5 bases). The V gene's germline CDR1 is DFQATT and CDR2 SNEGSKA (reference sequence). Trimming cost V 6 bases and J 2 bases, with 11 bases left between them. CDR3 length equals 13 residues. The CDR3 protein is CSAKAGPGNTIYF. The CDR3 bases are TGCAGTGCAAAGGCAGGGCCTGGAAACACCATATATTTT.

This clonotype was observed at least ten times. J is TRBJ2-1 and V is TRBV6-5; D unresolved. There are 17 residues in the CDR3. The V gene lost 0 bases and the J gene lost 0 bases, with 12 bases spanning the gap. CDR1 is MNHEY and CDR2 is SVGAGI in the germline V gene. CDR3 sequence reads: CASSYSVGLSSYNEQFF. The CDR3 DNA reads as TGTGCCAGCAGTTACTCTGTCGGCTTGAGCTCCTACAATGAGCAGTTCTTC.

This clonotype has just a few counts. The V call is TRBV14, the J call TRBJ1-2; maybe TRBD1 (6 bases). This CDR3 spans 14 amino acids. Per germline, CDR1 SGHDN and CDR2 FVKESK. Trimming removed 4 bases at V and 8 bases at J, with 17 bases between. The CDR3 spells CASSPAGTTGGYTF. CDR3 in DNA: TGTGCCAGCAGCCCAGCAGGGACAACGGGAGGCTACACCTTC.

This clonotype appeared a few times. This chain joins TRBV3-1 and TRBJ2-3, with no clear D. Trimming shortened V by 1 base and J by 4 bases, and 12 bases separated the two germline ends. Germline loops: CDR1 LGHDT, CDR2 YNNKEL (reference sequence). The CDR3 covers 15 residues. The CDR3 region has the DNA TGTGCCAGCAGCCAAGGGATTCAGAACCCAGATACGCAGTATTTT. It is translated as CASSQGIQNPDTQYF.

Many counts were recorded for this clonotype. The rearrangement uses TRBV7-3 and TRBJ2-1, with 11 bases fitting TRBD2. The CDR3 sequence is 15 residues long. CDR1 and CDR2 from the germline V gene are SGHTA and FQGTGA. J gave up 3 bases and V 4 bases, and 2 bases lay outside the gene matches. The DNA of the CDR3 is TGTGCCAGCAGCTATAGCGGGGGGGTCTACAATGAGCAGTTCTTC. Encoded protein: CASSYSGGVYNEQFF.

Ten or more counts support this clonotype. The V and J genes are TRBV5-1 and TRBJ1-6, with D perhaps matching TRBD1 (6 bases). This CDR3 has 14 amino acids. Germline lookup yields CDR1 SGHRS and CDR2 YFSETQ. Trimming took off 0 bases at V and 7 bases at J, with 8 bases between the two ends. The CDR3 reads CASSLDRVNSPLHF. The CDR3 region has the DNA TGCGCCAGCAGCTTGGACAGGGTCAATTCACCCCTCCACTTT.

The chain carries TRBV6-1 and TRBJ2-3, with 10 bases lining up with TRBD1. Losses at the gene ends were 2 bases for V and 6 bases for J; bases not matched to a gene: 8. Germline V gene data show CDR1 as MNHNS and CDR2 as SASEGT. The CDR3 is made up of 16 amino acids. CDR3 loop: CASSEIRDRGADTQYF. The DNA for the CDR3 is TGTGCCAGCAGTGAAATCCGGGACAGGGGTGCGGATACGCAGTATTTT.

This clonotype was picked up a small number of times. The chain employs TRBV4-3 and TRBJ1-6; unclear D gene. With 0 bases removed from V and 9 bases from J, the gap between germline ends came to 12 bases. This CDR3 region has 15 residues. Germline assignment: CDR1 LGHNA and CDR2 YSLEER. The CDR3 nucleotides read TGCGCCAGCAGCCAAGATCGCTTTGATAGTTCACCCCTCCACTTT. Translation gives CASSQDRFDSSPLHF.

The rearrangement joins TRBV11-2 to TRBJ2-3; D may be TRBD2 (5 bases). This CDR3 has 13 residues. Trimming cost V 5 bases and J 3 bases, with 9 bases left between them. Germline V lookup: CDR1 SGHAT, CDR2 FQNNGV. The CDR3 DNA follows: TGTGCCAGCAGCCGACGGAGGACAGATACGCAGTATTTT. Its protein product is CASSRRRTDTQYF.

Only a few counts were recorded for this clonotype. The chain uses TRBV5-1 and TRBJ2-3, with D hard to call. CDR3 length equals 14 residues. Per germline, CDR1 SGHRS and CDR2 YFSETQ. V was trimmed by 0 bases and J by 6 bases, leaving 11 bases between them. CDR3 DNA sequence: TGCGCCAGCAGCTTGGGCCCCTCTGAGGATACGCAGTATTTT. It encodes CASSLGPSEDTQYF.

The rearrangement joins TRBV18 to TRBJ1-2, with D maybe TRBD1 (6 bases). CDR1 is KGHSH and CDR2 is LQKENI in the germline V gene. The CDR3 runs to 14 residues. Trimming shortened V by 7 bases and J by 8 bases, and 20 bases separated the two germline ends. CDR3 DNA sequence: TGTGCCAGCTACACAGGGACCCGAATGAGAGGCTACACCTTC. Translating gives CASYTGTRMRGYTF.

This clonotype was seen at least ten times. The rearrangement uses TRBV5-1 and TRBJ2-2; D call uncertain. The CDR3 covers 14 residues. Germline V gene data show CDR1 as SGHRS and CDR2 as YFSETQ. The V end was cut by 2 bases, the J end by 5 bases, with 10 bases between. The CDR3 sequence: CASSFVAFTGELFF. The CDR3 DNA is TGCGCCAGCAGCTTCGTGGCCTTTACCGGGGAGCTGTTTTTT.

The chain carries TRBV4-3 and TRBJ1-2; D is undetermined. CDR1 and CDR2 from the germline V gene are LGHNA and YSLEER. The CDR3 totals 16 residues. V shed 4 bases and J shed 4 bases, with 19 bases lying between them. The CDR3 reads CASSPVHFDLSYGYTF. The CDR3 DNA reads TGCGCCAGCAGCCCCGTCCACTTTGACCTTTCCTATGGCTACACCTTC.

The table lists this clonotype with many counts. This chain uses TRBV24-1 with TRBJ2-7; TRBD1 matches 11 bases. V gave up 9 bases and J gave up 4 bases; unmatched junction bases: 13. Germline CDR1 and CDR2: KGHDR and SFDVKD. The CDR3 loop spans 16 amino acids. The CDR3 DNA reads as TGTGCCACCTTGTCCCGGGACAGGGGGAATATGTACGAGCAGTACGTC. This sequence encodes CATLSRDRGNMYEQYV.

This clonotype was detected ten times or more. The V call is TRBV7-8, the J call TRBJ2-4; possible D gene TRBD1, 5 bases. The germline CDR1 and CDR2 sequences are SGHVS and FQNEAQ. This CDR3 is built from 15 residues. V lost 5 bases to trimming and J lost 1 base, with 12 bases between them. The CDR3 DNA follows: TGTGCCAGCAGCGTTGGCAGGGCTGCCAAAAACATTCAGTACTTC. Its translation is CASSVGRAAKNIQYF.

This clonotype has a count of ten or more. The chain recombines TRBV14 with TRBJ1-2, with 9 bases aligning to TRBD1. The CDR3 has 13 residues. Germline V lookup: CDR1 SGHDN, CDR2 FVKESK. Germline trimming cut 5 bases from V and 5 bases from J; bases unmatched to any gene: 3. In nucleotides, the CDR3 is TGTGCCAGCAGCGACAGGGGGAGTTATGGCTACACCTTC. Protein: CASSDRGSYGYTF.

This clonotype has just a few counts. The chain uses TRBV20-1 and TRBJ1-2; 8 nucleotides agree with TRBD1. Germline CDR1 and CDR2: DFQATT and SNEGSKA (reference sequence). Trimming at V came to 6 bases and at J to 6 bases, leaving 12 bases not matched to a gene. This CDR3 region has 14 residues. The CDR3 DNA reads TGCAGTGCAGATCCGACAGGGGACTTGGATGGCTACACCTTC. As protein: CSADPTGDLDGYTF.

This chain links TRBV4-1 with TRBJ2-4, with a tentative D call TRBD2 (6 bases). CDR1 and CDR2 from the germline V gene are MGHRA and YSYEKL. Deletions cut 6 bases from V and 6 bases from J, with 12 bases between. The CDR3 runs 13 residues. The CDR3 region has the DNA TGCGCCAGCAGACAGGTGGGGGGAAACATTCAGTACTTC. Translated: CASRQVGGNIQYF.

The rearrangement uses TRBV19 and TRBJ2-3; the match to TRBD1 covers 9 bases. Germline assignment: CDR1 LNHDA and CDR2 SQIVND (reference sequence). This CDR3 contains 16 residues. Losses at the gene ends were 1 base for V and 2 bases for J; bases not matched to a gene: 4. This chain's CDR3 is CASSIAGQGTTDTQYF. CDR3 coding DNA: TGTGCCAGTAGTATAGCCGGACAGGGGACCACAGATACGCAGTATTTT. The variable domain in full, with the rest retrieved from reference TRBV19 and TRBJ2-3, is DGGITQSPKYLFRKEGQNVTLSCEQNLNHDAMYWYRQDPGQGLRLIYYSQIVNDFQKGDIAEGYSVSREKKESFPLTVTSAQKNPTAFYLCASSIAGQGTTDTQYFGPGTRLTVL.

This clonotype has just a few counts. The chain recombines TRBV29-1 with TRBJ2-7; D is uncertain. CDR1 is SQVTM and CDR2 is ANQGSEA in the germline V gene. Deletions cut 1 base from V and 1 base from J, with 8 bases between. This CDR3 spans 13 amino acids. DNA for the CDR3: TGCAGCGTTGAAGCACCGGATTCCTACGAGCAGTACTTC. It codes for CSVEAPDSYEQYF.

This clonotype was seen many times. The chain's CDR3 is CASSLLNTGELFF. In DNA form, the CDR3 reads TGTGCCAGCAGTTTGTTGAACACCGGGGAGCTGTTTTTT. This chain links TRBV6-5 with TRBJ2-2; D gene unclear. CDR3 length: 13 residues. Germline lookup yields CDR1 MNHEY and CDR2 SVGAGI. V lost 4 bases and J 1 base, leaving 4 bases between the germline ends.

The rearrangement uses TRBV6-7 and TRBJ1-5; no firm D call. TRBV6-7 counts as an open reading frame of uncertain function. Trimming cost V 5 bases and J 2 bases, with 22 bases left between them. This CDR3 is 18 amino acids long. CDR3 sequence (DNA): TGTGCCAGCAGTCACCAAAAGGGCCCTTCGAGCGGCAATCAGCCCCAGCATTTT. As protein: CASSHQKGPSSGNQPQHF.

This clonotype was seen a few times. The V and J genes are TRBV14 and TRBJ1-2, with TRBD1 matching 8 bases. The CDR3 loop spans 15 amino acids. J gave up 6 bases and V 4 bases, and 10 bases lay outside the gene matches. CDR1 and CDR2 (germline): SGHDN, FVKESK. The CDR3 sequence is CASSRRAGGADGYTF. The CDR3 DNA reads as TGTGCCAGCAGCCGCCGGGCAGGGGGCGCGGATGGCTACACCTTC.

This clonotype came up a few times. The V call is TRBV3-1, the J call TRBJ1-1; no clear D gene. The germline V and J ends were trimmed by 0 bases and 1 base, with 9 bases remaining between them. Germline V gives CDR1 LGHDT, CDR2 YNNKEL (reference sequence). CDR3 length equals 15 residues. CDR3 sequence (DNA): TGTGCCAGCAGCCAAGAAGGGCACGGGAACACTGAAGCTTTCTTT. Its protein product is CASSQEGHGNTEAFF.